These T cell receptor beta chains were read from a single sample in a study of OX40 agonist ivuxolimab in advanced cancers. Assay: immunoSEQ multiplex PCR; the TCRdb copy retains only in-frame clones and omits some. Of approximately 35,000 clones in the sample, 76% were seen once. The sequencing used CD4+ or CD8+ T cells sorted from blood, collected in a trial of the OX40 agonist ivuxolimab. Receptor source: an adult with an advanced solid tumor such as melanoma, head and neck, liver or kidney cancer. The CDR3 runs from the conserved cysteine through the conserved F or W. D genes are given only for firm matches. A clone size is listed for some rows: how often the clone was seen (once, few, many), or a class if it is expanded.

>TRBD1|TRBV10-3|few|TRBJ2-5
CAIRGGTGEETQYF
TGTGCCATCAGGGGAGGGACAGGGGAAGAGACCCAGTACTTC
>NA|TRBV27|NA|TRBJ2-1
CASSPRTRNEQFF
TGTGCCAGCAGTCCTAGGACGAGGAATGAGCAGTTCTTC
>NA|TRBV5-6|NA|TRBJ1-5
CASSLGETGQHF
TGTGCCAGCAGCTTGGGCGAGACGGGGCAGCATTTT
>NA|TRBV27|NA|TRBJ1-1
CASSFTGLRTEAFF
TGTGCCAGCAGTTTTACGGGGCTGAGGACTGAAGCTTTCTTT
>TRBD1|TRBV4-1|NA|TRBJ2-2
CASRDTGGKETGELFF
TGCGCCAGCAGAGACACAGGGGGTAAGGAGACCGGGGAGCTGTTTTTT
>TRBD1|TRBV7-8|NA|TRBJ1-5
CASGQGNQPQHF
TGTGCCAGCGGACAGGGCAATCAGCCCCAGCATTTT
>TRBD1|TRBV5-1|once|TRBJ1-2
CASSLSGQGAVGYTF
TGCGCCAGCAGCTTGAGCGGACAGGGGGCGGTTGGCTACACCTTC
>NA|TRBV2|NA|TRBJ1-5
CAGGTEYNQPQHF
TGTGCCGGCGGGACGGAATACAATCAGCCCCAGCATTTT
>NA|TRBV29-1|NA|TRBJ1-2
CSVGGGRSYGYTF
TGCAGCGTTGGTGGCGGACGGAGCTATGGCTACACCTTC
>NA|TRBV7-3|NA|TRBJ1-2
CASSLDRDYGYTF
TGTGCCAGCAGCCTCGACAGAGACTATGGCTACACCTTC
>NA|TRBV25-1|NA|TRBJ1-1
CASSEVWGGEAFF
TGTGCCAGCAGTGAAGTTTGGGGCGGTGAAGCTTTCTTT
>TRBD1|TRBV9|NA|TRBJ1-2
CASSGGQRGLYGYTF
TGTGCCAGCAGCGGGGGACAGCGAGGCCTTTATGGCTACACCTTC
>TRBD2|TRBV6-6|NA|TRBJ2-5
CAGSTGGKAQETQYF
TGTGCCGGCAGTACGGGGGGGAAAGCCCAAGAGACCCAGTACTTC
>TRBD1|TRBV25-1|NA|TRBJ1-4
CASSERTGRSEKLFF
TGTGCCAGCAGTGAAAGGACAGGAAGGAGTGAAAAACTGTTTTTT
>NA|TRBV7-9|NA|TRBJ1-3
CASSSQPGTYSGNTIYF
TGTGCCAGCAGCTCCCAGCCCGGGACATACTCTGGAAACACCATATATTTT
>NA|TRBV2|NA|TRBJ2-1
CASRGAGSGYNEQFF
TGTGCCAGCAGGGGGGCAGGAAGCGGATACAATGAGCAGTTCTTC
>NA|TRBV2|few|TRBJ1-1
CASSEALRNTEAFF
TGTGCCAGCAGTGAAGCGCTTCGAAACACTGAAGCTTTCTTT
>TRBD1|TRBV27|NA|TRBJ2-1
CASSATGTGWAEQFF
TGTGCCAGCAGCGCCACCGGGACAGGGTGGGCTGAGCAGTTCTTC
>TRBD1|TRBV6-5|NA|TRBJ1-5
CASSLSGTVHQPQHF
TGTGCCAGCAGTCTCTCCGGGACAGTCCATCAGCCCCAGCATTTT
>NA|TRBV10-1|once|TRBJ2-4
CASSLHRRVAKNIQYF
TGCGCCAGCAGTCTCCACAGGCGGGTAGCCAAAAACATTCAGTACTTC